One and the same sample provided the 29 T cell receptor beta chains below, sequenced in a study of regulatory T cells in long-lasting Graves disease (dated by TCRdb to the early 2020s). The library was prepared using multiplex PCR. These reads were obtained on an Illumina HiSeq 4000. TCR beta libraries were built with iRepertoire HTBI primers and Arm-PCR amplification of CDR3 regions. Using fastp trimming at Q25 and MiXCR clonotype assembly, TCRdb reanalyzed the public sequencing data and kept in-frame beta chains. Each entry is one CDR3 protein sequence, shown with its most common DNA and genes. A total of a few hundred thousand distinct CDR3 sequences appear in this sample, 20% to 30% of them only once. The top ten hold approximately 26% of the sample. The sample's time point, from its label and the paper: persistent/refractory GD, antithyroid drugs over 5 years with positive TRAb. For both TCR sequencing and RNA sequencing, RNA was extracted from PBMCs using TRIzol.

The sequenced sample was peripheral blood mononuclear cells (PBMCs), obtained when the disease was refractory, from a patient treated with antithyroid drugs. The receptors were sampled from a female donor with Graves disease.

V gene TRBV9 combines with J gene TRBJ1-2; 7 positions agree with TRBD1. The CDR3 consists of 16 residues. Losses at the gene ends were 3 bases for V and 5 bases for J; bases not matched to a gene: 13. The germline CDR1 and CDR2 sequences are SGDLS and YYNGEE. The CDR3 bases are TGTGCCAGCAGCGCCGGGGGGACAGAAGTTCGGTATGGCTACACCTTC. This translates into CASSAGGTEVRYGYTF.

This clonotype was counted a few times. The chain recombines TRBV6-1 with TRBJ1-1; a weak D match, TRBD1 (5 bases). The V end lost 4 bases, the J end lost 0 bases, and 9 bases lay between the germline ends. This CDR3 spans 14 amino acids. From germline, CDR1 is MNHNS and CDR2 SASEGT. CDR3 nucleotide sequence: TGTGCCAGCAGTGGAAGACAGCTGAACACTGAAGCTTTCTTT. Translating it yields CASSGRQLNTEAFF.

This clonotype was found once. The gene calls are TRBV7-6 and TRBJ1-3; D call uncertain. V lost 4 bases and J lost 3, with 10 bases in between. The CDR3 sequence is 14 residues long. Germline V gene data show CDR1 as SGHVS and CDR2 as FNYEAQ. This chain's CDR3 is CASSSGVGGNTIYF. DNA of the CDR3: TGTGCCAGCAGCTCCGGTGTGGGTGGAAACACCATATATTTT. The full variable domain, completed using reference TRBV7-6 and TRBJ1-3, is GAGVSQSPRYKVTKRGQDVALRCDPISGHVSLYWYRQALGQGPEFLTYFNYEAQQDKSGLPNDRFSAERPEGSISTLTIQRTEQRDSAMYRCASSSGVGGNTIYFGEGSWLTVV.

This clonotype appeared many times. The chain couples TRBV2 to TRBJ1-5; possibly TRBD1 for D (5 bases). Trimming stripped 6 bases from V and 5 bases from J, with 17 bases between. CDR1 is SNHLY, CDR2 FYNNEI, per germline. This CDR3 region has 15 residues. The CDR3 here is CASRYQGRLDQPQHF. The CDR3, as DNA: TGTGCCAGCAGGTATCAGGGAAGGTTAGATCAGCCCCAGCATTTT.

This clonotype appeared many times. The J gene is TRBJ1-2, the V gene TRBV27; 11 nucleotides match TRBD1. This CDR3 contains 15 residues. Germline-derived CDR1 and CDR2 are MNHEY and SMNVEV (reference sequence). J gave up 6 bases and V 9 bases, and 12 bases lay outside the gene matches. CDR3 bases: TGTGCCAGTAATCCCGCGGGACAGGGGGTACATGGCTACACCTTC. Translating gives CASNPAGQGVHGYTF.

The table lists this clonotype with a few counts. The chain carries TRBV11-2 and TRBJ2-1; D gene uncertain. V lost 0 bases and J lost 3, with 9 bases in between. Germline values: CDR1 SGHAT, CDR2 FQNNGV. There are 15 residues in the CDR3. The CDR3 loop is CASSLERYYYNEQFF. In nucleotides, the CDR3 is TGTGCCAGCAGCTTAGAGAGATACTACTACAATGAGCAGTTCTTC.

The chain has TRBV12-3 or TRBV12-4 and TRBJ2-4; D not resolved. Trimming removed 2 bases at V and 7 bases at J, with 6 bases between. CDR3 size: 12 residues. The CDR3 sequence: CASSLTGNIQYF. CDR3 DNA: TGTGCCAGCAGTTTAACTGGGAACATTCAGTACTTC.

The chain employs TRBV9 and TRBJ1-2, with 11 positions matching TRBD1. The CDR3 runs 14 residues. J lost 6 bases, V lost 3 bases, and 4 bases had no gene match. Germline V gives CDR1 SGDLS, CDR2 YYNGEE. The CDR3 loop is CASSERTGGDGYTF. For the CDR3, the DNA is TGTGCCAGCAGCGAACGGACAGGGGGCGATGGCTACACCTTC.

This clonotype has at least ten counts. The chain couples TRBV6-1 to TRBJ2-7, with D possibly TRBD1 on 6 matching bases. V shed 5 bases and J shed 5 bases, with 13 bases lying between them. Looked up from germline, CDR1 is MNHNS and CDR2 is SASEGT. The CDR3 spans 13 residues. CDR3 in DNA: TGTGCCAGCAGTATTTACAGGGCAAACGAGCAGTACTTC. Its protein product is CASSIYRANEQYF.

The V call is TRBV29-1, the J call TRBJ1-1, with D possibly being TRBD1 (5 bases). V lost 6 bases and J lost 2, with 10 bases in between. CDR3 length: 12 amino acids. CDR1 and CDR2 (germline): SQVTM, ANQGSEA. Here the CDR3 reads CSVRTGNTEAFF. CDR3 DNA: TGCAGCGTACGAACAGGAAACACTGAAGCTTTCTTT. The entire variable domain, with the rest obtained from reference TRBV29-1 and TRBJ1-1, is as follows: SAVISQKPSRDICQRGTSLTIQCQVDSQVTMMFWYRQQPGQSLTLIATANQGSEATYESGFVIDKFPISRPNLTFSTLTVSNMSPEDSSIYLCSVRTGNTEAFFGQGTRLTVV.

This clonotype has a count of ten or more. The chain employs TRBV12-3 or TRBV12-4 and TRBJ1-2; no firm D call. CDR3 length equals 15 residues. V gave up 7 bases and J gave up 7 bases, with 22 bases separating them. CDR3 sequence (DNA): TGTGCCAGCACCACTTTGGGCAGTTTATATGTTGGCTACACCTTC. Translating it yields CASTTLGSLYVGYTF.

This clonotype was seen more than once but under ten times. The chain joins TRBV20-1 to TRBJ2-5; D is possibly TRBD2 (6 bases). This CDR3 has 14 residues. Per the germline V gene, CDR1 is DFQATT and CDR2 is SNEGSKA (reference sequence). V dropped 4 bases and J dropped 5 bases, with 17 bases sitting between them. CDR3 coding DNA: TGCAGTGCTATCGAGGCGGGGAAGGAGGAGACCCAGTACTTC. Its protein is CSAIEAGKEETQYF.

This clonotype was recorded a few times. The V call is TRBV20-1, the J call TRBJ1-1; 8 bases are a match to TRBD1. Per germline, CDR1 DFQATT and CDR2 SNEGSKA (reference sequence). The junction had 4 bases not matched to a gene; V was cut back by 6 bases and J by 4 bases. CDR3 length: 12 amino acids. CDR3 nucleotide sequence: TGCAGTGCAAACAGGGGGAGCACTGAAGCTTTCTTT. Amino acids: CSANRGSTEAFF.

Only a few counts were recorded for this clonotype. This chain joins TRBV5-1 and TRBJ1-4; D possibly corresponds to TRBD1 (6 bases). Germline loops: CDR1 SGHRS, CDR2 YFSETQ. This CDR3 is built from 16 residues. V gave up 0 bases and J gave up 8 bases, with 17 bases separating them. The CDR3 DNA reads TGCGCCAGCAGCTTGGTAACAGGGAGGAGAAGGGAAAAACTGTTTTTT. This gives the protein CASSLVTGRRREKLFF.

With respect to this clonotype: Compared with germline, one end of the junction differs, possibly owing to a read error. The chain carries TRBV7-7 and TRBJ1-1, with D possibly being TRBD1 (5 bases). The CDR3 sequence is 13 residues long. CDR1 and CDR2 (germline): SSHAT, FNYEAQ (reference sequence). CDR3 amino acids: CASTRLQGTEAFF. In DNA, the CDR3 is TGTGCTAGCACCAGACTGCAGGGCACTGAAGCTTTCTTT.

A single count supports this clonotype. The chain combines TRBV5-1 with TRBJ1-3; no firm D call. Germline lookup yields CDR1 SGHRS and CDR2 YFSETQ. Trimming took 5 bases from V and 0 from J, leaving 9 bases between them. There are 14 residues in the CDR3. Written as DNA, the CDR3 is TGCGCCAGCAGTTTAGATTCCTCTGGAAACACCATATATTTT. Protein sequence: CASSLDSSGNTIYF.

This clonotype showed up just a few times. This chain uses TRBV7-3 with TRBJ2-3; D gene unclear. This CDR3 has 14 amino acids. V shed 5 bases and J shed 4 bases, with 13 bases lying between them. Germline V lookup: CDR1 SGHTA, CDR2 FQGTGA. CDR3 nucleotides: TGTGCCAGCAGCCTCAACGGACGCTCAGATACGCAGTATTTT. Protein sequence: CASSLNGRSDTQYF.

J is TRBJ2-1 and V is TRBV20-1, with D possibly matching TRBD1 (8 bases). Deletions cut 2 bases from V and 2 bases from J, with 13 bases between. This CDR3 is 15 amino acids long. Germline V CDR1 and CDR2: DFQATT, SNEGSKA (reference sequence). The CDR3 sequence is CSARKTGGAYNEQFF. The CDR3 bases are TGCAGTGCTAGAAAAACAGGGGGGGCCTACAATGAGCAGTTCTTC.

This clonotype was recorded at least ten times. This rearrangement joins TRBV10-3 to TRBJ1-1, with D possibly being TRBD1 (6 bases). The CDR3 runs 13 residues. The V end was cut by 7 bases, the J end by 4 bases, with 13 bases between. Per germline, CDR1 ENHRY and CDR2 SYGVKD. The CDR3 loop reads CAIIKQGSTEAFF. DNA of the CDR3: TGTGCCATCATAAAACAGGGAAGCACTGAAGCTTTCTTT.

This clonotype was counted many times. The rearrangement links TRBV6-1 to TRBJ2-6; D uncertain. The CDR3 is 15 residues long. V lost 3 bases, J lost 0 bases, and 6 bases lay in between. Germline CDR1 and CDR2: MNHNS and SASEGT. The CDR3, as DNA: TGTGCCAGCAGTGACCGCTCCTCTGGGGCCAACGTCCTGACTTTC. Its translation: CASSDRSSGANVLTF.

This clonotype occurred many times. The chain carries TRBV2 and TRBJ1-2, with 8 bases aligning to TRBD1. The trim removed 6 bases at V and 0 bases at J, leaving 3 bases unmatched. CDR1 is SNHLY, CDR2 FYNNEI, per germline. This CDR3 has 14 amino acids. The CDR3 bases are TGTGCCAGCAGGGTGGACAGGGCTAACTATGGCTACACCTTC. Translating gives CASRVDRANYGYTF.

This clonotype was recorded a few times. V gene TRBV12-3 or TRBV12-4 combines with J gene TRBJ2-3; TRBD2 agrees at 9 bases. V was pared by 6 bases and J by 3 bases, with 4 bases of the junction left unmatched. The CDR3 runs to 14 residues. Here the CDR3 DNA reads TGTGCCAGCAGACCTAGCGGGAAGACAGATACGCAGTATTTT. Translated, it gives CASRPSGKTDTQYF.

The CDR3 coding sequence is TGCAGTGCTGGGGGCCTCGGGGGGATTCAATATAATTCACCCCTCCACTTT. Translated, it gives CSAGGLGGIQYNSPLHF. The chain couples TRBV20-1 to TRBJ1-6, with D tentatively TRBD1 (6 bases). Germline values: CDR1 DFQATT, CDR2 SNEGSKA (reference sequence). V was shortened by 5 bases and J by 4 bases, with 21 bases between the two germline ends. The CDR3 extends over 17 amino acids.

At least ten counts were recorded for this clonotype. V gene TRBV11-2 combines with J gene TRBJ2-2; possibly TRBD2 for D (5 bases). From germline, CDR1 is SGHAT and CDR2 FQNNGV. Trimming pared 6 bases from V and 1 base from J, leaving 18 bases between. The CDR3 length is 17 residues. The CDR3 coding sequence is TGTGCCAGCAGGTTGGGCTTGAGGGTTTTGAACACCGGGGAGCTGTTTTTT. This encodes CASRLGLRVLNTGELFF. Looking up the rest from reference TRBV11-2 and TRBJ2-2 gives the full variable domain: EAGVAQSPRYKIIEKRQSVAFWCNPISGHATLYWYQQILGQGPKLLIQFQNNGVVDDSQLPKDRFSAERLKGVDSTLKIQPAKLEDSAVYLCASRLGLRVLNTGELFFGEGSRLTVL.

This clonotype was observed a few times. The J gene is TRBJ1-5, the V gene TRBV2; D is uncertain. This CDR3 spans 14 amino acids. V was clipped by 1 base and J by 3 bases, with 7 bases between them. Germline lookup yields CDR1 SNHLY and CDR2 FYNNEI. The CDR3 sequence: CASSEGANNQPQHF. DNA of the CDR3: TGTGCCAGCAGTGAAGGGGCCAACAATCAGCCCCAGCATTTT.

The CDR3 loop is CASSSTGTGPYEQYF. CDR3 coding DNA: TGTGCCAGCAGTTCAACCGGGACAGGCCCCTACGAGCAGTACTTC. This chain links TRBV27 with TRBJ2-7; 8 positions match TRBD1. This CDR3 contains 15 residues. Germline V gene data show CDR1 as MNHEY and CDR2 as SMNVEV (reference sequence). Unmatched junction bases numbered 7, after V lost 4 bases and J lost 2 bases.

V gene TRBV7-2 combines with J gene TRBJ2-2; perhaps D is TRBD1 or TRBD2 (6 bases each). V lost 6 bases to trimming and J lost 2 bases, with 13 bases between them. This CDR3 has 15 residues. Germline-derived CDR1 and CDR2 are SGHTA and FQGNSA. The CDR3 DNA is TGTGCCAGCAGTACGGGGGCTACAAACACCGGGGAGCTGTTTTTT. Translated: CASSTGATNTGELFF.

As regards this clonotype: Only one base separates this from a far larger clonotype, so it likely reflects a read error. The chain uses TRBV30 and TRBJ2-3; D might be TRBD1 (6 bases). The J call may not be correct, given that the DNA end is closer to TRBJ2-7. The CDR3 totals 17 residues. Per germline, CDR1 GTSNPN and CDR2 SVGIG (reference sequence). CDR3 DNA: TGTGCCTGGAGTGTGGTCCCAGGGGACAAGGGACCCTACGAGCAGTACTTC. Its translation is CAWSVVPGDKGPYEQYF.

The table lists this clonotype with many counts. The CDR3 DNA follows: TGCGCCAGCAGCTTTGGCCGGAGGACTGAAGCTTTCTTT. This translates into CASSFGRRTEAFF. The rearrangement links TRBV5-1 to TRBJ1-1; D is unclear. The CDR3 covers 13 residues. Germline CDR1 is SGHRS and CDR2 is YFSETQ. Trimming stripped 2 bases from V and 5 bases from J, with 10 bases between.